This TCR beta chain was documented in a study of shared clonotypes between healthy human individuals. This CDR3 region has 15 residues. From germline, CDR1 is MDHEN and CDR2 SYDVKM. Worth noting for this clone: One end of the junction varies from germline; a read error may be responsible.

CD45RO-negative, CCR7-positively selected cells formed the naive CD8 fraction, excluding terminally differentiated effector memory CD45RA+ cells. Using immunoSEQ multiplex PCR, the repertoire was profiled, and TCRdb retains in-frame clones only, with some absent. This sample has hundreds of thousands of clones; more than 85% occur once, and the top ten carry more than 20%. The V gene is TRBV28, the J gene TRBJ2-7, with D hard to call. The receptor's source is a man aged 25 to 45 in good health. Sequencing was performed on naive CD8+ T cells sorted from blood. The CDR3 bases are TGTGCCAGCAGTTCCCCGACGGTTCCCTCCTTCGAGCAGTACTTC. This encodes CASSSPTVPSFEQYF. Supplemented by reference TRBV28 and TRBJ2-7, the full variable domain reads DVKVTQSSRYLVKRTGEKVFLECVQDMDHENMFWYRQDPGLGLRLIYFSYDVKMKEKGDIPEGYSVSREKKERFSLILESASTNQTSMYLCASSSPTVPSFEQYFGPGTRLTVT.